Included here is one T cell receptor beta chain sequence, with context. Its matching antigen is unknown. The data stem from a study of T cell repertoires in cytomegalovirus infection. Overall study: CMV epitopes that were recently identified and HLA-C-restricted were used alongside well-studied HLA-B-restricted ones. Matching HLA type, along with CMV infection, was indicated by public TCR beta signatures.

V gave up 0 bases and J gave up 5 bases, with 17 bases separating them. From germline, CDR1 is MNHEY and CDR2 SMNVEV (reference sequence). This CDR3 spans 16 amino acids. TCRdb re-called the reads through MiXCR, storing one row per CDR3 protein. The sample lists 450,000 to 600,000 distinct CDR3 sequences, more than 30% seen once, with roughly 15% in the top ten. The V and J genes are TRBV27 and TRBJ2-7; either TRBD1 or TRBD2 may supply D (6 bases each). The sequences come from cultured PBMCs, collected from culture after CMV antigen stimulation. This clonotype was sampled from a human donor in good health (CMV status not recorded). Some clones in this sample may be carry-over from other donors' samples. The CDR3 loop is CASSLSSRGRLHEQYF. The CDR3 DNA reads TGTGCCAGCAGTTTATCTTCCCGGGGGCGCCTCCACGAGCAGTACTTC.